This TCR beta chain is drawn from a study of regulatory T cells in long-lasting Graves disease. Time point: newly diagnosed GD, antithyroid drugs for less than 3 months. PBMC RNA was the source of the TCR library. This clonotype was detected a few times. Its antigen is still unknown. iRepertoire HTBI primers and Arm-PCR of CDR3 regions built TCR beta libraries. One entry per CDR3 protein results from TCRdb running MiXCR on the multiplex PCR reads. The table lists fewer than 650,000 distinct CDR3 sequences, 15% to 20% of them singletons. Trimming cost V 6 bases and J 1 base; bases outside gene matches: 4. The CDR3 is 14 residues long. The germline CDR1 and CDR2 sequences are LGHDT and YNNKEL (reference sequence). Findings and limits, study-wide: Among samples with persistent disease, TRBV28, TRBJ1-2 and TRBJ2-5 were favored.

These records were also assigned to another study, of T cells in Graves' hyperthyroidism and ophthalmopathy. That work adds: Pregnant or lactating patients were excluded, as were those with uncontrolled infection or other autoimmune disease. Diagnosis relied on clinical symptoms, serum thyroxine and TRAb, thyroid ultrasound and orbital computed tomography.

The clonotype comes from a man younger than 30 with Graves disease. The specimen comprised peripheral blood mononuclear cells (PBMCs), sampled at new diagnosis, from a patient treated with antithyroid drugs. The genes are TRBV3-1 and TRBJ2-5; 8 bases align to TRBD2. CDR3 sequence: CASRRGLAQETQYF. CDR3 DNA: TGTGCCAGCAGACGTGGACTAGCCCAAGAGACCCAGTACTTC.